The next 28 T cell receptor beta chains were all read from a single sample in a study of cytomegalovirus exposure and HLA in healthy donors. Here immunoSEQ multiplex PCR was the method, and the copy in TCRdb shows in-frame clones only, minus some. The sample lists 150,000 to 200,000 clones; 87% were seen once. What was sequenced was PBMCs. The origin of the receptors is a woman aged 25-40 years in good health and CMV-seronegative.

V usage is TRBV4-1 and J usage is TRBJ1-1; maybe TRBD1 (6 bases). Germline V CDR1 and CDR2: MGHRA, YSYEKL. The germline V and J ends were trimmed by 3 bases and 6 bases, with 11 bases remaining between them. CDR3 length: 13 residues. The CDR3 bases are TGCGCCAGCAGCCACCCGGACAGAGCTGAAGCTTTCTTT. It translates to CASSHPDRAEAFF.

The chain's CDR3 is CASSPLLPLGGMTDTQYF. CDR3 in DNA: TGTGCCAGCAGCCCGCTGCTGCCCCTAGGGGGAATGACAGATACGCAGTATTTT. The chain couples TRBV27 to TRBJ2-3; D possibly corresponds to TRBD1 (6 bases). The CDR3 is 18 amino acids. V was cut by 6 bases and J by 3 bases, with 25 bases left in between. From germline, CDR1 is MNHEY and CDR2 SMNVEV (reference sequence).

The V gene is TRBV9, the J gene TRBJ1-2; TRBD1 might be the D (6 bases). This CDR3 has 14 residues. Deletions cut 3 bases from V and 2 bases from J, with 11 bases between. CDR1 SGDLS and CDR2 YYNGEE come from the germline V gene. The CDR3 is CASSASGQNYGYTF. The CDR3 coding sequence is TGTGCCAGCAGCGCGTCAGGACAGAACTATGGCTACACCTTC.

The chain couples TRBV6-5 to TRBJ1-5; D perhaps matches TRBD1 (5 bases). Germline assignment: CDR1 MNHEY and CDR2 SVGAGI. This CDR3 region has 12 residues. The V and J ends lost 8 bases and 2 bases respectively, with 7 bases between them. The CDR3 loop is CASETGNQPQHF. The CDR3 nucleotides read TGTGCCAGCGAGACAGGCAATCAGCCCCAGCATTTT.

The rearrangement links TRBV6-5 to TRBJ1-3; D ambiguous. Trimming stripped 3 bases from V and 2 bases from J, with 11 bases between. Per germline, CDR1 MNHEY and CDR2 SVGAGI. The length of the CDR3 is 15 residues. The chain's CDR3 is CASSYAPGTGNTIYF. The CDR3 coding sequence is TGTGCCAGCAGTTATGCGCCAGGAACTGGAAACACCATATATTTT.

The chain is built from TRBV2 and TRBJ2-5, with 9 bases that match TRBD2. After removal of 6 bases from V and 1 base from J, the junction contained 12 bases not matched to a gene. Per germline, CDR1 SNHLY and CDR2 FYNNEI. CDR3 length: 17 residues. The CDR3 DNA reads as TGTGCCAGCAGCCCACACTCCGGGACTAGCTCCCAAGAGACCCAGTACTTC. Translation: CASSPHSGTSSQETQYF.

CDR3 loop: CASSLTAGAEYEQYF. The CDR3 bases are TGTGCCAGCAGCTTGACGGCGGGGGCGGAATACGAGCAGTACTTC. The chain joins TRBV5-4 to TRBJ2-7, with a tentative D call TRBD2 (7 bases). CDR1 and CDR2 from the germline V gene are SGHNT and YYREEE (reference sequence). V was clipped by 1 base and J by 4 bases, with 15 bases between them. The CDR3 runs 15 residues.

V and J are TRBV7-9 and TRBJ1-5; D gene ambiguous. V shed 5 bases and J shed 3 bases, with 11 bases lying between them. The CDR3 runs to 14 residues. Germline CDR1 is SEHNR and CDR2 is FQNEAQ (reference sequence). The CDR3 DNA reads TGTGCCAGCAGCCATACAGTGAACAATCAGCCCCAGCATTTT. It specifies CASSHTVNNQPQHF.

This clone was seen a few times. This chain links TRBV11-2 with TRBJ1-3, with TRBD1 matching over 8 bases. The CDR3 is made up of 18 amino acids. Germline lookup yields CDR1 SGHAT and CDR2 FQNNGV. Trimming at V came to 3 bases and at J to 0 bases, leaving 10 bases not matched to a gene. The DNA of the CDR3 is TGTGCCAGCAGCTTTCACCGGACAGGGATGAGCTCTGGAAACACCATATATTTT. This translates into CASSFHRTGMSSGNTIYF.

This chain uses TRBV6-5 with TRBJ1-5; D unclear. The germline V gene encodes CDR1 MNHEY and CDR2 SVGAGI. Trimming removed 5 bases from V and 6 bases from J, with 11 bases in between. The CDR3 covers 13 residues. In DNA, the CDR3 is TGTGCCAGCAGTGCCCGACGAGGTCAGCCCCAGCATTTT. Translation: CASSARRGQPQHF.

This clone has only a few counts. This chain links TRBV4-1 with TRBJ2-7; D is possibly TRBD2 (6 bases). This CDR3 contains 15 residues. Germline V gene data show CDR1 as MGHRA and CDR2 as YSYEKL. V shed 1 base and J shed 0 bases, with 10 bases lying between them. For the CDR3, the DNA is TGCGCCAGCAGCCAAGTTACGGGAGTCTCCTACGAGCAGTACTTC. Translation: CASSQVTGVSYEQYF.

This clone was observed a single time. The chain has TRBV27 and TRBJ2-7; D is possibly TRBD1 (5 bases). The V end was cut by 6 bases, the J end by 4 bases, with 10 bases between. Germline CDR1 reads MNHEY; CDR2 reads SMNVEV (reference sequence). This CDR3 has 12 amino acids. In DNA form, the CDR3 reads TGTGCCAGCAGGGACACAGGTTACGAGCAGTACTTC. It is translated as CASRDTGYEQYF.

This clone is a singleton in its sample. The chain employs TRBV19 and TRBJ1-2; 8 nucleotides line up with TRBD1. Germline-derived CDR1 and CDR2 are LNHDA and SQIVND (reference sequence). There are 13 residues in the CDR3. Trimming cost V 6 bases and J 9 bases; bases outside gene matches: 9. In DNA, the CDR3 is TGTGCCAGTAGACAAGACAGGGGTAGTAGCTACACCTTC. Its protein product is CASRQDRGSSYTF.

The J gene is TRBJ2-5, the V gene TRBV5-1; 10 nucleotides agree with TRBD1. This CDR3 comprises 16 residues. V lost 2 bases and J lost 5; bases outside the gene matches: 9. In germline, CDR1 is SGHRS, CDR2 YFSETQ. The CDR3: CASSLQGQGTGETQYF. DNA of the CDR3: TGCGCCAGCAGCTTACAGGGACAGGGGACTGGTGAGACCCAGTACTTC.

CDR3: CASSFGQGGLYGYTF. The CDR3 DNA is TGTGCCAGCAGCTTCGGACAGGGCGGGCTCTATGGCTACACCTTC. The chain employs TRBV7-9 and TRBJ1-2, with 8 bases lining up with TRBD1. Germline assignment: CDR1 SEHNR and CDR2 FQNEAQ (reference sequence). This CDR3 is 15 amino acids long. V trimming: 3 bases; J trimming: 4 bases; junction bases outside the gene matches: 7.

The chain links TRBV5-1 to TRBJ2-2; D remains ambiguous. Trimming took off 2 bases at V and 0 bases at J, with 14 bases between the two ends. The CDR3 has 17 residues. The germline V gene encodes CDR1 SGHRS and CDR2 YFSETQ. DNA of the CDR3: TGCGCCAGCAGCTTAGGCAGGCTGTTCGCGAACACCGGGGAGCTGTTTTTT. This codes for CASSLGRLFANTGELFF. Combining the CDR3 with reference TRBV5-1 and TRBJ2-2 gives the whole variable domain KAGVTQTPRYLIKTRGQQVTLSCSPISGHRSVSWYQQTPGQGLQFLFEYFSETQRNKGNFPGRFSGRQFSNSRSEMNVSTLELGDSALYLCASSLGRLFANTGELFFGEGSRLTVL.

The chain combines TRBV11-3 with TRBJ2-2; possibly TRBD1 for D (6 bases). This CDR3 has 15 residues. Germline lookup yields CDR1 SGHNT and CDR2 YENEEA. Trimming shortened V by 5 bases and J by 3 bases, and 13 bases separated the two germline ends. The CDR3 sequence: CASSKQGGDTGELFF. CDR3 in DNA: TGTGCCAGCAGCAAACAGGGTGGGGACACCGGGGAGCTGTTTTTT.

The genes are TRBV18 and TRBJ2-7, with 9 nucleotides matching TRBD2. Trimming at V came to 8 bases and at J to 7 bases, leaving 12 bases not matched to a gene. The germline V gene encodes CDR1 KGHSH and CDR2 LQKENI. This CDR3 comprises 14 residues. CDR3 amino acids: CASTSGGGAREQYF. DNA for the CDR3: TGTGCCAGCACATCTGGCGGGGGGGCAAGAGAGCAGTACTTC.

J is TRBJ1-1 and V is TRBV18; D remains ambiguous. This CDR3 has 15 amino acids. Germline V gene sequence: CDR1 KGHSH, CDR2 LQKENI. V lost 5 bases and J 6 bases, leaving 19 bases between the germline ends. The CDR3 coding sequence is TGTGCCAGCTCATACAATGGTGCGGAGTCCCCTGAAGCTTTCTTT. Translated, it gives CASSYNGAESPEAFF.

The V and J genes are TRBV11-2 and TRBJ2-3; D ambiguous. Germline V CDR1 and CDR2: SGHAT, FQNNGV. The CDR3 covers 11 residues. V shed 4 bases and J shed 12 bases, with 11 bases lying between them. The CDR3 protein is CASSSRRSQYF. In DNA, the CDR3 is TGTGCCAGCAGCTCTCGCCGGTCACAGTATTTT.

This chain links TRBV19 with TRBJ1-1; perhaps TRBD1 as D (6 bases). The V gene lost 5 bases and the J gene lost 0 bases, with 16 bases spanning the gap. Germline values: CDR1 LNHDA, CDR2 SQIVND (reference sequence). The CDR3 loop spans 16 amino acids. CDR3 sequence reads: CASSAQGTRLNTEAFF. The CDR3 DNA reads TGTGCCAGTAGTGCACAGGGAACCCGACTGAACACTGAAGCTTTCTTT.

The chain has TRBV7-8 and TRBJ1-2; tentative D call: TRBD1 (5 bases). From germline, CDR1 is SGHVS and CDR2 FQNEAQ. V was cut by 0 bases and J by 4 bases, with 9 bases left in between. This CDR3 has 14 residues. This CDR3 is CASSLAPRAYGYTF. The CDR3 coding sequence is TGTGCCAGCAGCTTAGCACCCAGGGCCTATGGCTACACCTTC.

This clone was observed once. The chain uses TRBV5-4 and TRBJ2-7; 8 positions agree with TRBD1. The length of the CDR3 is 16 residues. The V segment lost 4 bases and the J segment 1 base; nucleotides outside the gene matches: 10. Germline CDR1 is SGHNT and CDR2 is YYREEE (reference sequence). For the CDR3, the DNA is TGTGCCAGCAGCCCACCCCAACAGGGGGTTTCCTACGAGCAGTACTTC. Translated: CASSPPQQGVSYEQYF. The variable domain in full, with the rest retrieved from reference TRBV5-4 and TRBJ2-7, is ETGVTQSPTHLIKTRGQQVTLRCSSQSGHNTVSWYQQALGQGPQFIFQYYREEENGRGNFPPRFSGLQFPNYSSELNVNALELDDSALYLCASSPPQQGVSYEQYFGPGTRLTVT.

This rearrangement joins TRBV6-5 to TRBJ1-5; TRBD1 matches at 7 bases. J gave up 6 bases and V 5 bases, and 4 bases lay outside the gene matches. Germline V gene sequence: CDR1 MNHEY, CDR2 SVGAGI. This CDR3 comprises 13 residues. CDR3 DNA: TGTGCCAGCAGTCTACAGGGGACTCAGCCCCAGCATTTT. It specifies CASSLQGTQPQHF.

In DNA form, the CDR3 reads TGTGCCAGCAGACAGGGGGTCGCTCAGCCCCAGCATTTT. This gives the protein CASRQGVAQPQHF. This chain joins TRBV27 and TRBJ1-5; 8 nucleotides line up with TRBD1. The CDR3 runs to 13 residues. Trimming cost V 6 bases and J 6 bases; bases outside gene matches: 4. Germline V CDR1 and CDR2: MNHEY, SMNVEV (reference sequence).

The rearrangement joins TRBV10-3 to TRBJ2-3; 15 nucleotides align to TRBD2. CDR1 and CDR2 from the germline V gene are ENHRY and SYGVKD. The ends lost 5 bases at V and 4 bases at J; junction bases unmatched: 1. The length of the CDR3 is 15 residues. The CDR3 sequence: CAISRTSGGADTQYF. CDR3 sequence (DNA): TGTGCCATCAGTCGGACTAGCGGGGGGGCAGATACGCAGTATTTT.

This clone was counted a few times. J is TRBJ1-6 and V is TRBV4-2, with D uncertain. CDR1 is LGHNA, CDR2 YNFKEQ, per germline. The CDR3 is 15 amino acids. Trimming left V 8 bases short and J 9 bases short, with 20 bases between. The CDR3 nucleotides read TGTGCCAGCTCTCTACCCATCGCGGGCGGTTCACCCCTCCACTTT. Translated: CASSLPIAGGSPLHF.

This clone was seen only a few times. This chain links TRBV6-5 with TRBJ1-6, with no clear D. The CDR3 runs to 13 residues. Trimming cost V 2 bases and J 11 bases, with 10 bases left between them. Per germline, CDR1 MNHEY and CDR2 SVGAGI. The CDR3 loop reads CASSYDGRPPLHF. CDR3 nucleotides: TGTGCCAGCAGTTACGATGGCAGGCCACCCCTCCACTTT.